The T cell receptor (beta chain) described here comes from a study of spatial heterogeneity in lung cancer (dated by TCRdb to 2018 to 2020). About the investigation overall: Samples were obtained from approximately 76 patients with early-stage, untreated non-small cell lung cancer from the lung TRACERx cohort. Follow-up PBMC samples were sequenced whenever available, and the median time to follow-up was about 24 months after resection. Beta-chain transcripts were consistently detected in greater numbers than alpha-chain transcripts, which likely reflects a higher abundance of beta-chain transcripts. In the raw uncorrected reads, each unique combination of TCR and UMI appeared more than ten times on average. In non-small cell lung cancer, the study quantitatively compared TCR alpha and beta repertoires across several tumor regions, matched nontumor lung, and blood. The study linked features of the TCR repertoire to counts of nonsynonymous mutations, which were determined by whole-exome sequencing of tumor tissue. At surgery, both alpha and beta chains were TCR-sequenced in under 250 tumor regions, over 61 matched nontumor lung samples and a few dozen PBMC samples. The paper's findings and limits, for the study overall: Additional single-cell paired TCR alpha and beta sequencing was considered necessary to confirm, at a functional level, the hypothesis that regional TCRs recognize regional mutations. Only 13 to 15 patients were included in the comparisons of baseline and follow-up blood repertoires. Ubiquitous expanded tumor TCRs were found in blood more often at tumor resection than at routine follow-up.

Libraries were made using 5' RACE. The run used a NextSeq 500. To allow correction of PCR and sequencing errors, the TCR library protocol tagged every TCR cDNA molecule with a unique molecular identifier. The study's own analysis went as follows. Decombinator tools were used for TCR identification, UMI-based error correction and CDR3 extraction. Expanded TCRs were defined as those above a frequency of 2 per 1,000, corresponding to the top 1% of the tumor frequency distribution. Renyi diversity was computed with the R vegan package after each repertoire had been subsampled 100 times to 5,000 TCRs. CDR3 similarity networks were built from amino acid triplet string-kernel similarity, with CDR3s being connected when pairwise similarity was above 0.82. TCRdb itself trimmed the public reads at Q25 with fastp, ran MiXCR and retained productive beta chains. Entries are consolidated by CDR3 protein sequence, retaining the most common genes and DNA. The V and J calls shown here were made by TCRdb, not taken from the authors' results. This sample has about 94,000 distinct CDR3 sequences in its table, and approximately 20% of those were observed once. The ten largest clonotypes hold 21% of the sample.

The cysteine opens and the phenylalanine closes a CDR3 of 14 amino acids. Only the CDR3 part of the read is kept: 42 bases, read in frame from the first base. From a lookup of the germline V gene (reference sequence), CDR1 and CDR2 are MNHEY and SMNVEV. V is cut back by 3 bases and J by 4 bases, with 4 bases in the junction unmatched. This clonotype was seen a few times. Its recognized antigen is unknown. Within one base of it there is no much larger clone, and no base qualities were kept. This sample's time point label indicates: blood at routine non-recurrence follow-up after resection. Without any cell sorting, TCR sequencing was performed on whole RNA extracted either from tumor and nontumor lung tissue or from cryopreserved PBMC samples. Only patients for whom sufficient RNA was available from at least two tumor regions were selected for TCR sequencing.

Here the chain combines TRBV27 and TRBJ1-2, with 8 bases aligning to TRBD1. Sequenced material: PBMCs, taken at follow-up. The source of this sequence is a male donor with early-stage non-small cell lung cancer. The DNA sequence is TGTGCCAGCAGTTTTCGACAGGGGCGCTATGGCTACACCTTC. The encoded protein is CASSFRQGRYGYTF.